This entry features one TCR beta chain sequence. The data are from a study of CD8 T cells in Susac syndrome. Study in general: The Susac syndrome patients that were sequenced included roughly six with active disease and 8 or 9 in remission. At the time of blood draw, patients with Susac syndrome were therapy-naive, receiving corticosteroids, or receiving intravenous immunoglobulin alone.

Germline CDR1 LNHDA, CDR2 SQIVND (reference sequence). V trimming: 5 bases; J trimming: 5 bases; junction bases outside the gene matches: 11. The CDR3 runs to 15 residues. Reverse transcription of 0.5 to 1 ug RNA used random hexamers. It was immunoSEQ multiplex PCR that amplified TCR beta CDR3 across 54 Vbeta and 13 Jbeta. TCRdb re-derived calls from the immunoSEQ multiplex PCR reads in MiXCR, one entry per CDR3 protein. The sample yields about 140,000 distinct CDR3 sequences, 95% seen once. TEMRA cells underwent FACS enrichment and CD8+ and CD4+ T cells underwent negative isolation. The chain links TRBV19 to TRBJ1-1, with 7 nucleotides matching TRBD1. Sequencing was performed on CD4+ T cells from PBMCs. This sequence originates from a human donor with Susac syndrome. The DNA of the CDR3 is TGTGCCAGTAGTTTGGCCACAGGGGCGAGGACTGAAGCTTTCTTT. This translates into CASSLATGARTEAFF. The full variable domain, in which reference TRBV19 and TRBJ1-1 provide the parts outside the CDR3, is DGGITQSPKYLFRKEGQNVTLSCEQNLNHDAMYWYRQDPGQGLRLIYYSQIVNDFQKGDIAEGYSVSREKKESFPLTVTSAQKNPTAFYLCASSLATGARTEAFFGQGTRLTVV.